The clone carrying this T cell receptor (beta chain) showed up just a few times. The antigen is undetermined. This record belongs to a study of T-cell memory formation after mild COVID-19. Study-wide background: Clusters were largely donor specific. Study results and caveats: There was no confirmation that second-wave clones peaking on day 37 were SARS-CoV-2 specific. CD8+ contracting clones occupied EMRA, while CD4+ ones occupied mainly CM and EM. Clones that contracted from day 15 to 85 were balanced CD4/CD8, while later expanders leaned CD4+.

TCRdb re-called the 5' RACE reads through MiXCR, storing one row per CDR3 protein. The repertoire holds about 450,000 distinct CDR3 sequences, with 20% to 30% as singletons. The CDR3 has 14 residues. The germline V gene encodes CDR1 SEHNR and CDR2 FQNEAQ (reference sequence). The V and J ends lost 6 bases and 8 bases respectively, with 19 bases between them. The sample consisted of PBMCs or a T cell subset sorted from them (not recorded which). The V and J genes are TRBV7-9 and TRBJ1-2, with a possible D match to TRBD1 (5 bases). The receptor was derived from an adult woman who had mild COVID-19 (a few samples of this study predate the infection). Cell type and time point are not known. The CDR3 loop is CASRGPEGQLGYTF. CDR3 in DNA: TGTGCCAGCAGGGGTCCTGAGGGGCAACTAGGCTACACCTTC.